These 29 T cell receptor beta chains were sequenced from one sample in a study of shared T cell receptors in the human thymus. Measured with immunoSEQ multiplex PCR; TCRdb has only the in-frame clones, and not every one. This table has under 700,000 clones, around three quarters appearing once. These data are also associated with another study on human thymus T cells.

The sequenced sample was thymocytes. These receptors were collected from a boy under two years old with a congenital heart defect.

The V call is TRBV5-4, the J call TRBJ1-1; TRBD1 agrees at 9 bases. After removal of 0 bases from V and 7 bases from J, the junction contained 13 bases not matched to a gene. This CDR3 comprises 17 residues. Germline CDR1 SGHNT, CDR2 YYREEE (reference sequence). The CDR3 loop is CASSLVRTGESGIEAFF. In nucleotides, the CDR3 is TGTGCCAGCAGCTTGGTGAGGACAGGGGAATCGGGGATTGAAGCTTTCTTT.

The chain joins TRBV5-1 to TRBJ2-5, with TRBD1 matching 8 bases. Germline V lookup: CDR1 SGHRS, CDR2 YFSETQ. V gave up 4 bases and J gave up 2 bases; unmatched junction bases: 10. The CDR3 runs 16 residues. CDR3 sequence reads: CASSLRQGNQQETQYF. The CDR3 nucleotides are TGCGCCAGCAGCCTTAGACAGGGGAACCAACAAGAGACCCAGTACTTC.

The rearrangement links TRBV2 to TRBJ1-5; the D gene is possibly TRBD1 (6 bases). Trimming cost V 3 bases and J 8 bases, with 17 bases left between them. This CDR3 contains 15 residues. Germline V gene data show CDR1 as SNHLY and CDR2 as FYNNEI. CDR3 DNA sequence: TGTGCCAGCAGTGACCCCGGCCAGGGGATGAAGCCCCAGCATTTT. It specifies CASSDPGQGMKPQHF. The entire variable domain, with the rest obtained from reference TRBV2 and TRBJ1-5, is as follows: EPEVTQTPSHQVTQMGQEVILRCVPISNHLYFYWYRQILGQKVEFLVSFYNNEISEKSEIFDDQFSVERPDGSNFTLKIRSTKLEDSAMYFCASSDPGQGMKPQHFGDGTRLSIL.

The chain joins TRBV7-2 to TRBJ1-1; no reliable D call. V was shortened by 5 bases and J by 8 bases, with 9 bases between the two germline ends. Germline V CDR1 and CDR2: SGHTA, FQGNSA. The CDR3 loop spans 11 amino acids. The CDR3 sequence is CASSLTSEAFF. In DNA form, the CDR3 reads TGTGCCAGCAGCCTTACTTCGGAAGCTTTCTTT.

The J gene is TRBJ2-7, the V gene TRBV27, with no clear D. Trimming stripped 6 bases from V and 7 bases from J, with 16 bases between. CDR3 length equals 13 residues. Germline assignment: CDR1 MNHEY and CDR2 SMNVEV (reference sequence). This CDR3 is CASRSQPPREQYF. The CDR3, as DNA: TGTGCCAGCAGATCCCAACCCCCGAGGGAGCAGTACTTC.

The rearrangement joins TRBV2 to TRBJ2-7, with 11 bases fitting TRBD2. The CDR3 consists of 18 residues. Trimming took 7 bases from V and 0 from J; bases not matched to a gene: 14. Germline CDR1 SNHLY, CDR2 FYNNEI. CDR3 nucleotide sequence: TGTGCCAGCACCTTGAACCCCCTAGCGGGAGGAACCTCCTACGAGCAGTACTTC. Translation: CASTLNPLAGGTSYEQYF.

The chain uses TRBV7-8 and TRBJ2-1; no definite D call. Germline CDR1 SGHVS, CDR2 FQNEAQ. This CDR3 is 15 amino acids long. The V end was cut by 5 bases, the J end by 0 bases, with 11 bases between. The CDR3 sequence is CASSTTPSSYNEQFF. CDR3 in DNA: TGTGCCAGCAGCACGACTCCTAGCTCCTACAATGAGCAGTTCTTC.

V usage is TRBV14 and J usage is TRBJ2-3; D gene unclear. With 0 bases removed from V and 2 bases from J, the gap between germline ends came to 15 bases. This CDR3 is 17 amino acids long. Germline V gives CDR1 SGHDN, CDR2 FVKESK. CDR3 nucleotide sequence: TGTGCCAGCAGCCAAGATGGAACTACCTCCTCCACAGATACGCAGTATTTT. It yields the protein CASSQDGTTSSTDTQYF.

The chain employs TRBV6-4 and TRBJ2-7, with TRBD2 as a possible D gene (5 bases). V was trimmed by 6 bases and J by 0 bases, leaving 12 bases between them. The CDR3 has 14 amino acids. From germline, CDR1 is MRHNA and CDR2 SNTAGT. The CDR3 bases are TGTGCCAGCAGGACGGGATCTCACTCCTACGAGCAGTACTTC. This encodes CASRTGSHSYEQYF.

This rearrangement joins TRBV2 to TRBJ2-7; tentatively, D is TRBD1 (6 bases). Germline V CDR1 and CDR2: SNHLY, FYNNEI. The CDR3 is 15 amino acids. V shed 7 bases and J shed 1 base, with 17 bases lying between them. The CDR3 spells CASKKTGFQSYEQYF. In DNA form, the CDR3 reads TGTGCCAGCAAGAAAACAGGGTTTCAATCCTACGAGCAGTACTTC.

The rearrangement links TRBV5-8 to TRBJ2-3, with 12 bases fitting TRBD2. Per the germline V gene, CDR1 is SGHTS and CDR2 is YDEGEE. The CDR3 loop spans 14 amino acids. Trimming removed 8 bases from V and 5 bases from J; junction bases left unmatched: 6. The CDR3 coding sequence is TGTGCCAGTACACGACTAGCGGGAGAAGATACGCAGTATTTT. Translated, it gives CASTRLAGEDTQYF.

The rearrangement links TRBV27 to TRBJ2-7; 7 bases align to TRBD1. CDR1 MNHEY and CDR2 SMNVEV come from the germline V gene (reference sequence). With 4 bases clipped from V and 3 bases from J, the junction kept 9 bases outside the gene matches. This CDR3 contains 15 residues. In nucleotides, the CDR3 is TGTGCCAGCAGTTGCCGGGACAGCGTTAACTACGAGCAGTACTTC. It yields the protein CASSCRDSVNYEQYF.

The gene calls are TRBV6-5 and TRBJ2-7; weak D call: TRBD2 (6 bases). The CDR3 has 14 amino acids. CDR1 is MNHEY and CDR2 is SVGAGI in the germline V gene. Trimming removed 7 bases from V and 2 bases from J, with 15 bases in between. CDR3 sequence reads: CASTPGRRTYEQYF. CDR3 DNA sequence: TGTGCCAGCACCCCTGGGAGGCGGACCTACGAGCAGTACTTC.

J is TRBJ2-2 and V is TRBV10-3; 7 bases are a match to TRBD2. This CDR3 has 15 amino acids. The V and J ends lost 4 bases and 4 bases, in that order; junction bases with no gene match: 6. Germline V gene sequence: CDR1 ENHRY, CDR2 SYGVKD. The CDR3 nucleotides are TGTGCCATCAGTGCGGTGGCGGGAGTCACCGGGGAGCTGTTTTTT. This translates into CAISAVAGVTGELFF.

The chain employs TRBV29-1 and TRBJ2-5; D gene uncertain. CDR3 length: 12 amino acids. V gave up 6 bases and J gave up 1 base, with 9 bases separating them. CDR1 and CDR2 from the germline V gene are SQVTM and ANQGSEA. The CDR3 bases are TGCAGCGTCGTCCCCCGCCAAGAGACCCAGTACTTC. It codes for CSVVPRQETQYF.

The V call is TRBV9, the J call TRBJ1-1; possible D gene TRBD1, 6 bases. V was cut by 3 bases and J by 0 bases, with 15 bases left in between. The CDR3 runs 16 residues. The germline gives CDR1 SGDLS, CDR2 YYNGEE. CDR3 amino acids: CASSAAPTGMNTEAFF. The CDR3 nucleotides read TGTGCCAGCAGCGCCGCTCCGACAGGCATGAACACTGAAGCTTTCTTT.

The CDR3 coding sequence is TGTGCCAGCAGTTTAAGGGCGACAGTAAACACTGAAGCTTTCTTT. This translates into CASSLRATVNTEAFF. The chain links TRBV28 to TRBJ1-1; D may be TRBD1 (5 bases). Between the trimmed V and J ends, which lost 2 bases and 2 bases, there was a span of 12 bases. This CDR3 spans 15 amino acids. The germline CDR1 and CDR2 sequences are MDHEN and SYDVKM. The full variable domain, rest sourced from reference TRBV28 and TRBJ1-1, is DVKVTQSSRYLVKRTGEKVFLECVQDMDHENMFWYRQDPGLGLRLIYFSYDVKMKEKGDIPEGYSVSREKKERFSLILESASTNQTSMYLCASSLRATVNTEAFFGQGTRLTVV.

The CDR3 DNA follows: TGCGCCAGCAGCCAAGAAGGAGGGACCTATGGCTACACCTTC. Amino acids: CASSQEGGTYGYTF. The rearrangement links TRBV4-3 to TRBJ1-2, with D perhaps TRBD1 (5 bases). From germline, CDR1 is LGHNA and CDR2 YSLEER. This CDR3 region has 14 residues. The V end lost 0 bases, the J end lost 4 bases, and 9 bases lay between the germline ends.

This rearrangement joins TRBV25-1 to TRBJ2-1; 8 nucleotides agree with TRBD2. The CDR3 totals 16 residues. The J segment lost 2 bases and the V segment lost 7 bases, leaving 10 bases of the junction unmatched. Germline loops: CDR1 MGHDK, CDR2 SYGVNS. The CDR3 DNA reads TGTGCCAGCACGGCGAAATTTAGCGGGACCTACAATGAGCAGTTCTTC. It is translated as CASTAKFSGTYNEQFF.

The chain employs TRBV7-9 and TRBJ2-7; TRBD1 might be the D (6 bases). V was cut by 3 bases and J by 4 bases, with 22 bases left in between. The germline gives CDR1 SEHNR, CDR2 FQNEAQ (reference sequence). CDR3 size: 17 residues. CDR3 in amino acids: CASSFETGHRARYEQYF. DNA for the CDR3: TGTGCCAGCAGCTTCGAGACGGGACATAGGGCGAGGTACGAGCAGTACTTC. The full variable domain, with the rest looked up from reference TRBV7-9 and TRBJ2-7, is DTGVSQNPRHKITKRGQNVTFRCDPISEHNRLYWYRQTLGQGPEFLTYFQNEAQLEKSRLLSDRFSAERPKGSFSTLEIQRTEQGDSAMYLCASSFETGHRARYEQYFGPGTRLTVT.

This chain connects TRBV28 to TRBJ1-5; D remains ambiguous. V was pared by 3 bases and J by 4 bases, with 13 bases between. The CDR3 totals 15 residues. Germline values: CDR1 MDHEN, CDR2 SYDVKM. CDR3 nucleotide sequence: TGTGCCAGCAGTTTGAATGGCAAGGAGAATCAGCCCCAGCATTTT. Its translation is CASSLNGKENQPQHF.

CDR3: CASSDWDRVNQPQHF. The CDR3 DNA sequence: TGTGCCAGCAGTGATTGGGACAGGGTGAATCAGCCCCAGCATTTT. This chain connects TRBV6-1 to TRBJ1-5; TRBD1 aligns across 9 bases. J gave up 4 bases and V 3 bases, and 4 bases lay outside the gene matches. This CDR3 is built from 15 residues. CDR1 is MNHNS and CDR2 is SASEGT in the germline V gene.

A single count supports this clone. The rearrangement joins TRBV6-5 to TRBJ1-1; a possible D gene is TRBD1 (6 bases). This CDR3 is built from 15 residues. Germline CDR1 and CDR2: MNHEY and SVGAGI. Trimming cost V 0 bases and J 4 bases, with 12 bases left between them. CDR3 loop: CASSYSGALSTEAFF. CDR3 coding DNA: TGTGCCAGCAGTTACTCGGGGGCCCTAAGCACTGAAGCTTTCTTT.

V and J are TRBV9 and TRBJ2-3; 7 nucleotides align to TRBD2. Germline lookup yields CDR1 SGDLS and CDR2 YYNGEE. This CDR3 contains 15 residues. With V trimmed by 0 bases and J by 6 bases, 7 bases remained unmatched. CDR3 loop: CASSVAGRAGDTQYF. CDR3 DNA: TGTGCCAGCAGCGTAGCGGGGAGGGCCGGGGATACGCAGTATTTT.

The chain employs TRBV5-4 and TRBJ1-1, with 10 nucleotides matching TRBD1. This CDR3 contains 19 residues. Unmatched junction bases numbered 15, after V lost 1 base and J lost 3 bases. Germline V lookup: CDR1 SGHNT, CDR2 YYREEE (reference sequence). CDR3: CASSLRMGLDRGRDTEAFF. The CDR3 DNA is TGTGCCAGCAGCTTGAGGATGGGACTCGACAGGGGGCGGGACACTGAAGCTTTCTTT. Combining the CDR3 with reference TRBV5-4 and TRBJ1-1 gives the whole variable domain ETGVTQSPTHLIKTRGQQVTLRCSSQSGHNTVSWYQQALGQGPQFIFQYYREEENGRGNFPPRFSGLQFPNYSSELNVNALELDDSALYLCASSLRMGLDRGRDTEAFFGQGTRLTVV.

The chain joins TRBV4-1 to TRBJ1-4; 8 bases are a match to TRBD1. V was pared by 3 bases and J by 8 bases, with 11 bases of the junction left unmatched. The CDR3 extends over 16 amino acids. From germline, CDR1 is MGHRA and CDR2 YSYEKL. CDR3 in amino acids: CASSHLRQGLREKLFF. CDR3 in DNA: TGCGCCAGCAGCCACCTCAGACAGGGGCTACGAGAAAAACTGTTTTTT.

The genes are TRBV12-5 and TRBJ2-5, with 14 nucleotides matching TRBD2. The V gene's germline CDR1 is LGHNT and CDR2 FRNRAP. V shed 6 bases and J 4 bases; nucleotides not matched to a gene: 4. This CDR3 has 15 amino acids. The CDR3 loop reads CASGGLAGEGETQYF. Written as DNA, the CDR3 is TGTGCTAGTGGGGGACTAGCGGGAGAAGGAGAGACCCAGTACTTC. Drawing the rest from reference TRBV12-5 and TRBJ2-5, the complete variable domain is DARVTQTPRHKVTEMGQEVTMRCQPILGHNTVFWYRQTMMQGLELLAYFRNRAPLDDSGMPKDRFSAEMPDATLATLKIQPSEPRDSAVYFCASGGLAGEGETQYFGPGTRLLVL.

The chain links TRBV7-3 to TRBJ2-2, with TRBD2 matching over 13 bases. This CDR3 spans 15 amino acids. Germline CDR1 SGHTA, CDR2 FQGTGA. After removal of 4 bases from V and 7 bases from J, the junction contained 3 bases not matched to a gene. Here the CDR3 DNA reads TGTGCCAGCAGCTCAGGACTAGCGGGAGTCGGGGAGCTGTTTTTT. Its translation: CASSSGLAGVGELFF. Drawing the rest from reference TRBV7-3 and TRBJ2-2, the complete variable domain is GAGVSQTPSNKVTEKGKYVELRCDPISGHTALYWYRQSLGQGPEFLIYFQGTGAADDSGLPNDRFFAVRPEGSVSTLKIQRTERGDSAVYLCASSSGLAGVGELFFGEGSRLTVL.

The chain links TRBV9 to TRBJ2-3; 7 nucleotides agree with TRBD2. Germline assignment: CDR1 SGDLS and CDR2 YYNGEE. The length of the CDR3 is 17 residues. The trim removed 1 base at V and 2 bases at J, leaving 10 bases unmatched. CDR3 loop: CASSVRAGVLDTDTQYF. CDR3 DNA sequence: TGTGCCAGCAGCGTAAGGGCGGGAGTGTTGGACACAGATACGCAGTATTTT.